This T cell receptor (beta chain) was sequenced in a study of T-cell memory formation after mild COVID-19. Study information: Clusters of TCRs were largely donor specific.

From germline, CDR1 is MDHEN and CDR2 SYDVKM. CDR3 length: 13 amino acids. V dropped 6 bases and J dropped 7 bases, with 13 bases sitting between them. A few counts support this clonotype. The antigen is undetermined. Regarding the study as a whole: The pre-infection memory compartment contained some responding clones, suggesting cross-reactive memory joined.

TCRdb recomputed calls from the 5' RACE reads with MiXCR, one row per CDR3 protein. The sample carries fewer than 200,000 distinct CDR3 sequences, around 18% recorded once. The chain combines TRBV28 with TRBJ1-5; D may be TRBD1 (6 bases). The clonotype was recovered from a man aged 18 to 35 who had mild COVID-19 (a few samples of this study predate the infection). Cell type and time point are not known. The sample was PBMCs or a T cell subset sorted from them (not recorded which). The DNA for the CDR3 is TGTGCCAGCAGCCTCCAGGGGTTCCAGCCCCAGCATTTT. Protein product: CASSLQGFQPQHF. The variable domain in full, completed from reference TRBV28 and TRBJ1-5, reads DVKVTQSSRYLVKRTGEKVFLECVQDMDHENMFWYRQDPGLGLRLIYFSYDVKMKEKGDIPEGYSVSREKKERFSLILESASTNQTSMYLCASSLQGFQPQHFGDGTRLSIL.